This T cell receptor (beta chain) was profiled in a study of Graves' ophthalmopathy and Graves' hyperthyroidism. Note on this clonotype: Its antigen is currently unknown.

Moderately to severely active ophthalmopathy under 3 months, CAS at least 3, NOSPECS at least 4. Orbital computed tomography, together with clinical symptoms, serum thyroxine, TRAb and thyroid ultrasound, was used for diagnosis. The source of the PBMCs was 10 ml of fresh peripheral blood. Notes on the study in general: Blood also held most thyroid clonotypes expanded above 0.001 frequency.

RNA transcripts were the source from which TCR beta CDR3 regions were amplified. Second-round multiplex PCR came after a first-round RT-PCR that employed HTBI primers. MiXCR, applied by TCRdb to the multiplex PCR reads, yields one record per CDR3 protein. Found here are more than 150,000 distinct CDR3 sequences, approximately 38% of them singletons; the top ten hold around 5.8%. This CDR3 contains 14 residues. The V gene's germline CDR1 is SEHNR and CDR2 FQNEAQ (reference sequence). V was pared by 1 base and J by 4 bases, with 10 bases between. This TCR was recovered from a woman aged 40 to 50 with Graves' ophthalmopathy. Specimen: peripheral blood. This chain links TRBV7-9 with TRBJ1-1; D is perhaps TRBD1 (5 bases). CDR3 sequence: CASSLGREGTEAFF. The CDR3 nucleotides read TGTGCCAGCAGCTTAGGCAGGGAGGGCACTGAAGCTTTCTTT. The full variable domain, in which reference TRBV7-9 and TRBJ1-1 provide the parts outside the CDR3, is DTGVSQNPRHKITKRGQNVTFRCDPISEHNRLYWYRQTLGQGPEFLTYFQNEAQLEKSRLLSDRFSAERPKGSFSTLEIQRTEQGDSAMYLCASSLGREGTEAFFGQGTRLTVV.